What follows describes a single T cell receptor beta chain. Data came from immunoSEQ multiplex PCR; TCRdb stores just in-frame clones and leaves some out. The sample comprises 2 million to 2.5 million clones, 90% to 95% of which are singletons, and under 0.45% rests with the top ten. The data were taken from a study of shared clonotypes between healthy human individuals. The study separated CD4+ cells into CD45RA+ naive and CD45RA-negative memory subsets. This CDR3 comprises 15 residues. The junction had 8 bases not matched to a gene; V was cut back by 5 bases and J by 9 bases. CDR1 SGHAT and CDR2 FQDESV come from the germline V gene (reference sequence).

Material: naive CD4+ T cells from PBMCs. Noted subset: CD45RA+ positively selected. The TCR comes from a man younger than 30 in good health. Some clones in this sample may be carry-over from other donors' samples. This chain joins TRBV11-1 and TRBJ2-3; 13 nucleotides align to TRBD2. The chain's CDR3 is CASSQLAGGPGTQYF. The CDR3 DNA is TGTGCCAGCAGCCAACTAGCGGGAGGGCCTGGCACGCAGTATTTT.